This T cell receptor (beta chain) is from a study of CD8 T cells in Susac syndrome. RNA, at about 0.45 to 1 ug, was reverse transcribed with random hexamers. TCRdb independently ran MiXCR on the immunoSEQ multiplex PCR reads; one entry per CDR3 protein. The sample has tens of thousands of distinct CDR3 sequences, 80% to 95% seen once. TEMRA cells were FACS-enriched, with CD8+ and CD4+ T cells isolated negatively. From germline, CDR1 is SGHKS and CDR2 YYEKEE (reference sequence). The CDR3 has 14 amino acids. The V end was cut by 0 bases, the J end by 3 bases, with 7 bases between. This chain connects TRBV5-5 to TRBJ2-1; D gene ambiguous. The TCR was taken from a human donor in good health. Sequencing input: CD8+ T cells from PBMCs. CDR3: CASSLVADYNEQFF. Written as DNA, the CDR3 is TGTGCCAGCAGCTTGGTGGCGGACTACAATGAGCAGTTCTTC.